The clone carrying this T cell receptor (beta chain) was seen only a few times. The data are from a study of blood T cells in healthy people across ages. The CDR3 sequence is 14 residues long. V was trimmed by 0 bases and J by 8 bases, leaving 12 bases between them. Germline V CDR1 and CDR2: SGHRS, YFSETQ. Primed by a sample-barcoded 5' primer and a J-beta primer mix, a second PCR proceeded for 7 to 11 cycles. TCRdb passed the 5' RACE reads through MiXCR, listing each CDR3 protein once. This sample has fewer than 1,200,000 distinct CDR3 sequences; roughly 24% occur once, and the top ten carry less than 0.75%. These same data were also listed under a study on T cells of mothers and their children. From that second work: Donation came from a few healthy Caucasian mothers together with their six children. The study found slightly higher but non-significant overlap in related versus unrelated mother-child pairs.

V and J are TRBV5-1 and TRBJ2-4, with D tentatively TRBD2 (6 bases). Sample: blood. This clonotype was obtained from a girl aged 2-10 years in good health. The DNA of the CDR3 is TGCGCCAGCAGCTTGGGGGGAGGAGGGGACATTCAGTACTTC. Protein sequence: CASSLGGGGDIQYF.